The clone carrying this T cell receptor beta chain was counted a few times. An absence of ophthalmopathy progression within 18 months meant stable Graves' hyperthyroidism. The data were taken from a study of T cells in Graves' hyperthyroidism and ophthalmopathy. RNA transcripts provided the source from which TCR beta CDR3 regions were amplified. An initial round of RT-PCR targeting the TCR CDR3 relied on the HTBI primer set. Each CDR3 protein gets one entry after TCRdb re-called the multiplex PCR reads with MiXCR. The sample records 400,000 to 500,000 distinct CDR3 sequences, approximately 14% being singletons. This CDR3 comprises 15 residues. The junction had 5 bases not matched to a gene; V was cut back by 0 bases and J by 6 bases. Germline lookup yields CDR1 SGDLS and CDR2 YYNGEE.

This chain joins TRBV9 and TRBJ2-3; 9 bases line up with TRBD2. The TCR was taken from a woman between 18 and 29 years old with Graves' hyperthyroidism. The specimen sequenced was blood. CDR3 residues: CASSVGGRAGDTQYF. DNA for the CDR3: TGTGCCAGCAGCGTAGGCGGGAGGGCCGGGGATACGCAGTATTTT.